This passage covers 8 T cell receptor beta chains from one sample sequenced in a study of identical twins. TCRdb passed the 5' RACE reads through MiXCR, listing each CDR3 protein once. The sample yields around 100,000 distinct CDR3 sequences, less than 6.5% seen once. The sequenced material came from memory T cells sorted from blood. The receptors shown here come from a woman aged 45-65 years in good health.

Many counts were recorded for this clonotype. CDR3 sequence: CSVERGQTYNEQFF. Here the CDR3 DNA reads TGCAGCGTTGAGAGGGGGCAGACGTACAATGAGCAGTTCTTC. The V gene is TRBV29-1, the J gene TRBJ2-1; 7 bases agree with TRBD1. Germline V gives CDR1 SQVTM, CDR2 ANQGSEA. This CDR3 is 14 amino acids long. V was pared by 3 bases and J by 4 bases, with 6 bases of the junction left unmatched.

J is TRBJ2-5 and V is TRBV7-3; D is uncertain. Germline-derived CDR1 and CDR2 are SGHTA and FQGTGA. The CDR3 runs 15 residues. Between the trimmed V and J ends, which lost 1 base and 5 bases, there was a span of 14 bases. The CDR3 region has the DNA TGTGCCAGCAGCTTAAGTGGCTCACTTGGGGAGACCCAGTACTTC. This gives the protein CASSLSGSLGETQYF.

This clonotype was counted a few times. Just one base apart from a much larger clone, this may be a read error. V gene TRBV4-1 combines with J gene TRBJ1-2; D uncertain. Per the germline V gene, CDR1 is MGHRA and CDR2 is YSYEKL. The CDR3 runs to 14 residues. V was trimmed by 5 bases and J by 2 bases, leaving 12 bases between them. CDR3 nucleotides: TGCGCCAGCAGCTACCGACTGGGGAACTATGGCTACACCTTC. It is translated as CASSYRLGNYGYTF.

This clonotype appeared many times. The CDR3: CASSERVRATQFF. The CDR3 DNA is TGTGCCAGCAGTGAACGGGTTCGGGCCACGCAGTTCTTC. The chain joins TRBV6-5 to TRBJ2-1, with D unclear. The V gene's germline CDR1 is MNHEY and CDR2 SVGAGI. V was clipped by 5 bases and J by 12 bases, with 17 bases between them. CDR3 length: 13 amino acids.

This clonotype came up a few times. The rearrangement uses TRBV3-1 and TRBJ2-1, with 10 bases aligning to TRBD2. Germline trimming cut 0 bases from V and 12 bases from J; bases unmatched to any gene: 11. The CDR3 totals 16 residues. Germline CDR1 and CDR2: LGHDT and YNNKEL (reference sequence). In DNA form, the CDR3 reads TGTGCCAGCAGCCAAGATCATAGGCTAGCGGGAGATAGGCAGTTCTTC. As protein: CASSQDHRLAGDRQFF.

This clonotype appeared a few times. The chain carries TRBV23-1 and TRBJ1-5; D call uncertain. TRBV23-1 falls under the ORF class, with uncertain function. CDR3 length: 16 residues. Trimming pared 10 bases from V and 0 bases from J, leaving 19 bases between. The CDR3 nucleotides are TGCGCCACCGAATCCTTCGGGCCGTATAGCAATCAGCCCCAGCATTTT. Its translation: CATESFGPYSNQPQHF.

This clonotype was observed at least ten times. The chain uses TRBV29-1 and TRBJ1-1; 11 bases line up with TRBD1. This CDR3 has 15 amino acids. The germline CDR1 and CDR2 sequences are SQVTM and ANQGSEA. V lost 7 bases, J lost 3 bases, and 10 bases stayed unmatched. CDR3 sequence reads: CSGGVRGQGDTEAFF. The CDR3 DNA reads TGCAGCGGCGGCGTCAGGGGACAGGGGGACACTGAAGCTTTCTTT.

This clonotype has at least ten counts. The rearrangement links TRBV4-1 to TRBJ1-2; the D gene is possibly TRBD1 (5 bases). The germline V gene encodes CDR1 MGHRA and CDR2 YSYEKL. This CDR3 is built from 16 residues. V was clipped by 0 bases and J by 1 base, with 12 bases between them. CDR3 sequence reads: CASSQDQIGVNYGYTF. DNA for the CDR3: TGCGCCAGCAGCCAAGATCAAATAGGGGTTAACTATGGCTACACCTTC.